This TCR beta chain was sequenced in a study of T cell repertoires in cytomegalovirus infection. Study as a whole: The public TCR beta signatures pointed to both CMV infection and matching HLA type.

As regards this clonotype: Its cognate antigen is unknown.

Whole-study results and caveats: In two of eight donors, the top clonotype was HLA-C-restricted CMV-specific. Accumulated public TCR beta family frequency recognized individuals carrying CMV together with the relevant HLA.

V shed 6 bases and J 5 bases; nucleotides not matched to a gene: 11. Germline V gene lookup returns CDR1 SNHLY and CDR2 FYNNEI. The CDR3 contains 16 residues. One entry per CDR3 protein results from TCRdb running MiXCR on the reads. The data contain about 920,000 distinct CDR3 sequences, around 30% of them singletons. The material was cultured CD8+ T cells from PBMCs, obtained from culture after CMV antigen stimulation. The source is a human donor in good health (CMV status not recorded). Some clones in this sample may be carry-over from other donors' samples. V and J are TRBV2 and TRBJ2-2; 8 nucleotides align to TRBD1. CDR3 loop: CASRPHDRGKTGELFF. The DNA for the CDR3 is TGTGCCAGCAGACCCCACGACAGGGGAAAAACCGGGGAGCTGTTTTTT.